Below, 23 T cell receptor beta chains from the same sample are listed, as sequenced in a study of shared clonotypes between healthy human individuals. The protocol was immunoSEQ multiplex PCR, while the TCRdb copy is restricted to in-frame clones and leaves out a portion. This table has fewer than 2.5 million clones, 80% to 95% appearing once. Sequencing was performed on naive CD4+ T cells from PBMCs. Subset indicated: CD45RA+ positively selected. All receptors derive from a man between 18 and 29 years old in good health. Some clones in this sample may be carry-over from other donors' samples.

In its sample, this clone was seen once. The CDR3 protein is CASRKQGGQPQHF. CDR3 in DNA: TGTGCCAGCAGAAAACAGGGAGGTCAGCCCCAGCATTTT. This chain uses TRBV28 with TRBJ1-5, with D tentatively TRBD1 (6 bases). This CDR3 comprises 13 residues. Trimming removed 6 bases from V and 6 bases from J, with 12 bases in between. Germline V gene sequence: CDR1 MDHEN, CDR2 SYDVKM.

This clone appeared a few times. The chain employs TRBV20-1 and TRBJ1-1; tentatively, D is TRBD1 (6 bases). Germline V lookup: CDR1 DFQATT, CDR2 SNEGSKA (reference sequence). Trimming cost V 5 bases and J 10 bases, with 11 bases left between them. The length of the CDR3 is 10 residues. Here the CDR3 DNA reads TGCAGTGCTTCAACGACAGGAGCTTTCTTT. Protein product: CSASTTGAFF.

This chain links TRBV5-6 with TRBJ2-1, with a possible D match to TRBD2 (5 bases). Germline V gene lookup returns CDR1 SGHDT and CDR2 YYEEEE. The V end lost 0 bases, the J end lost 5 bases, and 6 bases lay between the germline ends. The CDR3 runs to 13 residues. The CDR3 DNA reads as TGTGCCAGCAGCTTGGACGGGAACAATGAGCAGTTCTTC. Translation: CASSLDGNNEQFF.

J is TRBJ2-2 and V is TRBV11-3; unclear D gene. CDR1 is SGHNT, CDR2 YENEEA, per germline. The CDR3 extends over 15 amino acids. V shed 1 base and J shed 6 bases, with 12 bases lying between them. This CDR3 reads CASSLGPFRSGELFF. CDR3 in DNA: TGTGCCAGCAGCTTAGGTCCCTTCCGGTCCGGGGAGCTGTTTTTT.

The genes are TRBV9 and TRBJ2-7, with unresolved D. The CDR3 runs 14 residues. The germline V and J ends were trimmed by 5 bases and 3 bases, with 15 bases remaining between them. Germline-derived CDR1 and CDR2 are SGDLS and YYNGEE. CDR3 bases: TGTGCCAGCAGTAGGTGGGGAAAAGACTACGAGCAGTACTTC. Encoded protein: CASSRWGKDYEQYF.

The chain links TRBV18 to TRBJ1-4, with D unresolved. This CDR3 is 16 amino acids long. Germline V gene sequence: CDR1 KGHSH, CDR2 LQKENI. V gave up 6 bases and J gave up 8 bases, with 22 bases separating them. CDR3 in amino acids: CASSPVFLGSGEKLFF. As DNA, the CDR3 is TGTGCCAGCTCTCCCGTTTTTCTCGGAAGTGGGGAAAAACTGTTTTTT.

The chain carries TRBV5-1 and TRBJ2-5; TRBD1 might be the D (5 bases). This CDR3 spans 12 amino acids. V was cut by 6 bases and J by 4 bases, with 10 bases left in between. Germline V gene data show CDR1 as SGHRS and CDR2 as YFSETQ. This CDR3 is CASIGAGETQYF. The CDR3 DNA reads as TGCGCCAGCATTGGGGCCGGAGAGACCCAGTACTTC.

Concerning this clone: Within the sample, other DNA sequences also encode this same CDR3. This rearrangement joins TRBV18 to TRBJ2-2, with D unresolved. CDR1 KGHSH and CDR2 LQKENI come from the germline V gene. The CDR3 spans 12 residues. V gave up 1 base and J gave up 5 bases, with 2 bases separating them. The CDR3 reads CASSPQTGELFF. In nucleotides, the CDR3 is TGTGCCAGCTCACCACAGACCGGGGAGCTGTTTTTT.

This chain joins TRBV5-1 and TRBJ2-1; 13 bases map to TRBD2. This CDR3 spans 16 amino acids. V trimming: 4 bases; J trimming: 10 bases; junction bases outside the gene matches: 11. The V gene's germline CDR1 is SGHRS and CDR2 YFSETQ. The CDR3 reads CASSQPGLAGLAEQFF. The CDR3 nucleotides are TGCGCCAGCAGCCAGCCGGGACTAGCGGGACTTGCGGAGCAGTTCTTC.

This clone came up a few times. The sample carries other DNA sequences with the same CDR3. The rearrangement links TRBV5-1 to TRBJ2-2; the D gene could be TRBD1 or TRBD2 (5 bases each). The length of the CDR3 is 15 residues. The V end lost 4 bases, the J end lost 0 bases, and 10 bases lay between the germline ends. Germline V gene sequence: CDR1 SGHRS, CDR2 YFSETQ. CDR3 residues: CASSPGTANTGELFF. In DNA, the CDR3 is TGCGCCAGCAGCCCAGGGACGGCGAACACCGGGGAGCTGTTTTTT.

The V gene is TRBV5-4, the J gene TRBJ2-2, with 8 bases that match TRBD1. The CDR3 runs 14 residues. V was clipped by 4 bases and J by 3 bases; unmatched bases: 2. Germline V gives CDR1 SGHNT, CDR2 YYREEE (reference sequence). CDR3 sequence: CASSGQGYTGELFF. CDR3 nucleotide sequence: TGTGCCAGCAGCGGACAGGGTTACACCGGGGAGCTGTTTTTT.

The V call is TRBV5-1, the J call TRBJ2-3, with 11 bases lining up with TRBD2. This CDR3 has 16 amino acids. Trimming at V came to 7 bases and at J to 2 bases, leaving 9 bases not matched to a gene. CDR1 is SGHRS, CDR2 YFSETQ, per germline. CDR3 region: CASLLGTSGPTDTQYF. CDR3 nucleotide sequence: TGCGCCAGCTTGCTTGGGACTAGCGGCCCCACAGATACGCAGTATTTT. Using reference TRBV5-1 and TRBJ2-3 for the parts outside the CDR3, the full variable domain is KAGVTQTPRYLIKTRGQQVTLSCSPISGHRSVSWYQQTPGQGLQFLFEYFSETQRNKGNFPGRFSGRQFSNSRSEMNVSTLELGDSALYLCASLLGTSGPTDTQYFGPGTRLTVL.

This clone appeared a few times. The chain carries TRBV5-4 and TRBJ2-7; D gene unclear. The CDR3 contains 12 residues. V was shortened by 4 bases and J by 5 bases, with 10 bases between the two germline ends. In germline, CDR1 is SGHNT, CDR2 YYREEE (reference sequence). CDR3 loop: CASSTRIDEQYF. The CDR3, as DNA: TGTGCCAGCAGCACGAGGATCGACGAGCAGTACTTC.

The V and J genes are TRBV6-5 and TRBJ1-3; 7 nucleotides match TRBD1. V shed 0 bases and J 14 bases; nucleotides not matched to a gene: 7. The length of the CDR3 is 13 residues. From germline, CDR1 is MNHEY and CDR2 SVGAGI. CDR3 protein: CASSYSGQWDLYF. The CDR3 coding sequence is TGTGCCAGCAGTTACTCGGGACAGTGGGACTTATATTTT.

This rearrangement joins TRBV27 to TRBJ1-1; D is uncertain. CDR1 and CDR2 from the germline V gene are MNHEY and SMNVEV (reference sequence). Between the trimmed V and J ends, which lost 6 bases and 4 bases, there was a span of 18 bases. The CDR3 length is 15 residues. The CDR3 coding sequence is TGTGCCAGCAGAAGGGCCACAACACCTAGCACTGAAGCTTTCTTT. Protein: CASRRATTPSTEAFF.

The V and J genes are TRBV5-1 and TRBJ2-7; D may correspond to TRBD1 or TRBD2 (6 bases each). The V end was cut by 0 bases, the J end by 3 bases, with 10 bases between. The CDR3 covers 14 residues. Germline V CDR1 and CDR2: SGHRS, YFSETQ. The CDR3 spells CASSLEGGLYEQYF. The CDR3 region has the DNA TGCGCCAGCAGCTTGGAAGGGGGGCTCTACGAGCAGTACTTC.

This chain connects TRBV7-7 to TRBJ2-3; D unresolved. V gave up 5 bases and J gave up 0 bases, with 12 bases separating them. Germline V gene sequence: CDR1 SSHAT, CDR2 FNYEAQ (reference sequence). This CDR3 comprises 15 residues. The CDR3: CASSPLEGSTDTQYF. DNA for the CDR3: TGTGCCAGCAGCCCACTCGAAGGAAGCACAGATACGCAGTATTTT.

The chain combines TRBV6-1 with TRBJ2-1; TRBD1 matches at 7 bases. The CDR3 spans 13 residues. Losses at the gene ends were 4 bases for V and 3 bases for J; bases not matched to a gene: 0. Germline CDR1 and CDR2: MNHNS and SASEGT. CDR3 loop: CASSGDSYNEQFF. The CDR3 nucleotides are TGTGCCAGCAGTGGGGACAGCTACAATGAGCAGTTCTTC.

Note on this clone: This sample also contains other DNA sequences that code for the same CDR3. The CDR3 coding sequence is TGTGCCAGCAGTGACAGGGACAGGGGCTACGAGCAGTACTTC. Its translation: CASSDRDRGYEQYF. The chain couples TRBV6-1 to TRBJ2-7; TRBD1 aligns across 10 bases. This CDR3 region has 14 residues. From germline, CDR1 is MNHNS and CDR2 SASEGT. The ends lost 3 bases at V and 3 bases at J; junction bases unmatched: 2.

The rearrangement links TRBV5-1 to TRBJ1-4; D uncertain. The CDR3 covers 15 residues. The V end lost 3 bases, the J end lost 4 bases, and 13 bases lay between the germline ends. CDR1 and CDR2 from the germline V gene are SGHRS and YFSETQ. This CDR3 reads CASSWGPEFNEKLFF. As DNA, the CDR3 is TGCGCCAGCAGCTGGGGTCCTGAGTTTAATGAAAAACTGTTTTTT.

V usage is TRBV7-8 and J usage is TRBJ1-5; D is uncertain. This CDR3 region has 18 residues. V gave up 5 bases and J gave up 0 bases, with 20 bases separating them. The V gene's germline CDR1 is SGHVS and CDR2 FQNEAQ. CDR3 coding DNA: TGTGCCAGCAGCCCACATCGAATTCTGCGGTATAGCAATCAGCCCCAGCATTTT. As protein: CASSPHRILRYSNQPQHF.

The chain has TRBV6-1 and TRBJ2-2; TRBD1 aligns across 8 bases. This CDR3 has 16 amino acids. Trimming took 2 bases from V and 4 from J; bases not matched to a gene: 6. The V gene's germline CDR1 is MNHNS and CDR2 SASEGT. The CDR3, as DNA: TGTGCCAGCAGTGAATACAGGGGGAAAGGCACCGGGGAGCTGTTTTTT. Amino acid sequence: CASSEYRGKGTGELFF.

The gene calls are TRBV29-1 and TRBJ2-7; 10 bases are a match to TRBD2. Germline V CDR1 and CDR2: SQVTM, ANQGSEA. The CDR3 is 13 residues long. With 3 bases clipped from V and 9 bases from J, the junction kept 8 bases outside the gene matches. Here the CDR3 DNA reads TGCAGCGTTGACGCTAGCGGGAGCACAGCGCAGTACTTC. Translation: CSVDASGSTAQYF.